A single sample gave rise to the 24 T cell receptor beta chains below, sequenced in a study of long-term antiretroviral therapy in people with HIV. The assay used was immunoSEQ (version v3.0), run at survey level. Libraries were prepared by immunoSEQ multiplex PCR; TCRdb keeps only in-frame clonotypes and omits some of them. This table holds over 25,000 clones, just under 90% found once. The input for sequencing was unsorted PBMCs, taken 3.2 years before starting antiretroviral therapy. The receptors shown here come from a man aged 50 or older with HIV.

The V gene is TRBV4-2, the J gene TRBJ2-1; the D gene is possibly TRBD2 (5 bases). V was trimmed by 5 bases and J by 2 bases, leaving 13 bases between them. CDR1 and CDR2 (germline): LGHNA, YNFKEQ. The CDR3 runs to 15 residues. CDR3 sequence reads: CASSRGSGPYNEQFF. In DNA, the CDR3 is TGTGCCAGCAGCAGAGGCAGCGGCCCCTACAATGAGCAGTTCTTC.

The sample holds a few counts of this clone. The chain combines TRBV28 with TRBJ1-2, with D unresolved. Trimming cost V 4 bases and J 4 bases, with 7 bases left between them. The CDR3 is 12 amino acids. Germline assignment: CDR1 MDHEN and CDR2 SYDVKM. DNA of the CDR3: TGTGCCAGCAGTTCGCCCGGCTATGGCTACACCTTC. Translation: CASSSPGYGYTF.

The rearrangement joins TRBV6-5 to TRBJ2-5; TRBD2 matches 9 bases. From germline, CDR1 is MNHEY and CDR2 SVGAGI. Germline trimming cut 1 base from V and 3 bases from J; bases unmatched to any gene: 3. The CDR3 covers 15 residues. The DNA for the CDR3 is TGTGCCAGCAGTTACTGGGTAGCGGGGGAAGAGACCCAGTACTTC. Protein sequence: CASSYWVAGEETQYF.

DNA of the CDR3: TGTGCCAGCAGCTTAGCTGAGAGTTCACCCCTCCACTTT. Its translation is CASSLAESSPLHF. The V and J genes are TRBV11-2 and TRBJ1-6; D call uncertain. Germline assignment: CDR1 SGHAT and CDR2 FQNNGV. The CDR3 consists of 13 residues. Trimming shortened V by 1 base and J by 9 bases, and 7 bases separated the two germline ends.

This chain connects TRBV2 to TRBJ2-3, with 9 bases that match TRBD2. Losses at the gene ends were 9 bases for V and 3 bases for J; bases not matched to a gene: 7. Germline V gives CDR1 SNHLY, CDR2 FYNNEI. This CDR3 contains 14 residues. CDR3 in amino acids: CASSVLAGTDTQYF. The CDR3 DNA sequence: TGTGCCAGTTCGGTTCTAGCGGGGACAGATACGCAGTATTTT.

J is TRBJ2-1 and V is TRBV4-1; the D is unclear. Germline CDR1 reads MGHRA; CDR2 reads YSYEKL. Trimming pared 0 bases from V and 9 bases from J, leaving 9 bases between. The CDR3 has 13 residues. The CDR3 sequence: CASSQDLLGEQFF. The CDR3 DNA follows: TGCGCCAGCAGCCAAGACTTGCTGGGTGAGCAGTTCTTC.

V and J are TRBV5-1 and TRBJ2-3; D is perhaps TRBD1 or TRBD2 (5 bases each). Trimming cost V 2 bases and J 2 bases, with 12 bases left between them. Per germline, CDR1 SGHRS and CDR2 YFSETQ. This CDR3 contains 15 residues. The CDR3 DNA follows: TGCGCCAGCAGCTTCCGGGACGATTACACAGATACGCAGTATTTT. Its protein is CASSFRDDYTDTQYF.

This clone was seen more than once but under ten times. V and J are TRBV5-4 and TRBJ1-6; D is ambiguous. The ends were cut back, 0 bases at V and 12 bases at J, with 7 bases in the middle. The CDR3 sequence is 12 residues long. CDR1 is SGHNT, CDR2 YYREEE, per germline (reference sequence). The DNA for the CDR3 is TGTGCCAGCAGCTTGGCCGCAGAACCCCTCCACTTT. Protein sequence: CASSLAAEPLHF.

The CDR3 coding sequence is TGTGCCAGCAGTTACAGTCCTTGGGGGGCCCAAGAGACCCAGTACTTC. This codes for CASSYSPWGAQETQYF. The J gene is TRBJ2-5, the V gene TRBV6-5; D possibly uses TRBD1 or TRBD2 (6 bases each). This CDR3 has 16 amino acids. With 2 bases removed from V and 1 base from J, the gap between germline ends came to 14 bases. CDR1 is MNHEY, CDR2 SVGAGI, per germline.

The CDR3 reads CASSPRSLTGGETQYF. The CDR3 nucleotides read TGTGCCAGTAGTCCTCGCTCCCTGACAGGGGGAGAGACCCAGTACTTC. This chain joins TRBV19 and TRBJ2-5; 9 positions match TRBD1. Germline V lookup: CDR1 LNHDA, CDR2 SQIVND (reference sequence). The J segment lost 4 bases and the V segment lost 5 bases, leaving 11 bases of the junction unmatched. CDR3 length: 16 residues.

This clone was seen just once. The rearrangement uses TRBV2 and TRBJ1-1; perhaps TRBD1 as D (6 bases). Deletions cut 10 bases from V and 1 base from J, with 19 bases between. Germline assignment: CDR1 SNHLY and CDR2 FYNNEI. This CDR3 contains 15 residues. The CDR3 region is CATARTESANTEAFF. CDR3 sequence (DNA): TGTGCCACGGCCCGGACAGAGAGCGCGAACACTGAAGCTTTCTTT.

The V call is TRBV5-1, the J call TRBJ1-3, with 9 bases identical to TRBD1. Germline V gene lookup returns CDR1 SGHRS and CDR2 YFSETQ. V lost 0 bases, J lost 6 bases, and 4 bases stayed unmatched. This CDR3 contains 15 residues. This CDR3 is CASSLVQGAENTIYF. CDR3 nucleotides: TGCGCCAGCAGCTTGGTACAGGGGGCCGAAAACACCATATATTTT.

This clone was seen a few times. The chain uses TRBV6-1 and TRBJ2-5; perhaps TRBD1 as D (6 bases). The CDR3 sequence is 12 residues long. Germline V CDR1 and CDR2: MNHNS, SASEGT. The V gene lost 4 bases and the J gene lost 5 bases, with 8 bases spanning the gap. For the CDR3, the DNA is TGTGCCAGCAGTGTAAGGGGGGAGACCCAGTACTTC. Translating gives CASSVRGETQYF.

The chain is built from TRBV10-3 and TRBJ2-1, with TRBD2 matching over 7 bases. The junction had 2 bases not matched to a gene; V was cut back by 2 bases and J by 7 bases. Per the germline V gene, CDR1 is ENHRY and CDR2 is SYGVKD. This CDR3 is 13 amino acids long. Here the CDR3 DNA reads TGTGCCATCAGTGAGGGACTAGTTAATGAGCAGTTCTTC. Translating gives CAISEGLVNEQFF.

The chain uses TRBV30 and TRBJ1-4; D is uncertain. Per germline, CDR1 GTSNPN and CDR2 SVGIG (reference sequence). The CDR3 is 13 residues long. V lost 1 base and J lost 0, with 3 bases in between. CDR3 region: CAWSGATNEKLFF. In DNA, the CDR3 is TGTGCCTGGAGTGGGGCAACTAATGAAAAACTGTTTTTT.

The chain links TRBV6-6 to TRBJ1-5, with 7 bases that match TRBD1. V lost 4 bases to trimming and J lost 7 bases; unmatched junction nucleotides: 13. There are 16 residues in the CDR3. Looked up from germline, CDR1 is MNHNY and CDR2 is SVGAGI (reference sequence). The CDR3 loop is CASSSTTGARDQPQHF. The CDR3 nucleotides read TGTGCCAGCAGTTCCACAACAGGGGCTCGAGACCAGCCCCAGCATTTT.

V gene TRBV19 combines with J gene TRBJ1-4, with 7 bases fitting TRBD1. The CDR3 consists of 15 residues. V lost 4 bases, J lost 4 bases, and 6 bases stayed unmatched. The germline V gene has CDR1 LNHDA and CDR2 SQIVND (reference sequence). This CDR3 is CASSKGGRYNEKLFF. CDR3 in DNA: TGTGCCAGTAGTAAAGGGGGCCGATATAATGAAAAACTGTTTTTT. Supplemented by reference TRBV19 and TRBJ1-4, the full variable domain reads DGGITQSPKYLFRKEGQNVTLSCEQNLNHDAMYWYRQDPGQGLRLIYYSQIVNDFQKGDIAEGYSVSREKKESFPLTVTSAQKNPTAFYLCASSKGGRYNEKLFFGSGTQLSVL.

The chain uses TRBV7-2 and TRBJ2-7; D gene uncertain. The V end lost 0 bases, the J end lost 3 bases, and 9 bases lay between the germline ends. Germline CDR1 and CDR2: SGHTA and FQGNSA. The CDR3 totals 14 residues. DNA for the CDR3: TGTGCCAGCAGCTTAGCCGGGCAGTACTACGAGCAGTACTTC. This encodes CASSLAGQYYEQYF.

This clone qualifies as medium-sized. V is TRBV7-8 and J is TRBJ1-2; 7 positions agree with TRBD1. Per germline, CDR1 SGHVS and CDR2 FQNEAQ. This CDR3 comprises 16 residues. Unmatched junction bases numbered 11, after V lost 5 bases and J lost 2 bases. This CDR3 is CASSLGSTGFNYGYTF. The CDR3 bases are TGTGCCAGCAGCCTCGGGTCGACAGGGTTCAACTATGGCTACACCTTC.

The CDR3 DNA reads TGTGCCACCCGGGGGGCAGGGGTGTACGAGCAGTACTTC. It encodes CATRGAGVYEQYF. The V call is TRBV28, the J call TRBJ2-7; D perhaps matches TRBD2 (7 bases). Trimming removed 10 bases at V and 4 bases at J, with 17 bases between. CDR1 is MDHEN and CDR2 is SYDVKM in the germline V gene. The length of the CDR3 is 13 residues.

The J gene is TRBJ2-5, the V gene TRBV5-1, with D unresolved. The CDR3 covers 13 residues. The germline gives CDR1 SGHRS, CDR2 YFSETQ. Trimming took off 4 bases at V and 2 bases at J, with 9 bases between the two ends. CDR3 nucleotides: TGCGCCAGCAGCCCCCGGGCTCAAGAGACCCAGTACTTC. Translating gives CASSPRAQETQYF.

This rearrangement joins TRBV6-6 to TRBJ1-1; the D is unclear. V gave up 6 bases and J gave up 2 bases, with 19 bases separating them. CDR1 is MNHNY, CDR2 SVGAGI, per germline (reference sequence). This CDR3 region has 16 residues. The CDR3 reads CASRSSNSFSNTEAFF. DNA of the CDR3: TGTGCCAGCAGATCATCGAATTCTTTTTCCAACACTGAAGCTTTCTTT.

The chain is built from TRBV4-3 and TRBJ1-6; the D is unclear. V shed 2 bases and J shed 6 bases, with 20 bases lying between them. Looked up from germline, CDR1 is LGHNA and CDR2 is YSLEER. This CDR3 region has 18 residues. CDR3 protein: CASSQLPPDGFGNSPLHF. CDR3 nucleotides: TGCGCCAGCAGCCAACTCCCACCAGACGGGTTCGGTAATTCACCCCTCCACTTT.

The V gene is TRBV5-6, the J gene TRBJ1-2, with D maybe TRBD1 (5 bases). V was shortened by 1 base and J by 4 bases, with 8 bases between the two germline ends. CDR1 is SGHDT, CDR2 YYEEEE, per germline. The CDR3 extends over 13 amino acids. The CDR3 nucleotides read TGTGCCAGCAGCTTGTGGGGCAGCTATGGCTACACCTTC. This translates into CASSLWGSYGYTF.